These 30 T cell receptor beta chains share one sample of origin, sequenced in a study of human T cells and chemical hapten exposure. MiXCR was run by TCRdb on the RACE reads, yielding one entry per CDR3 protein. The sample records 350,000 to 400,000 distinct CDR3 sequences, 6% to 7% being singletons. Time point: patch test 2, 6 weeks after DPC sensitization. The treatment denotes: therapeutic diphenylcyclopropenone sensitization with weekly scalp DPC. The source was whole blood, collected in connection with sensitization to the hapten diphenylcyclopropenone (DPC). The receptors come from a woman aged 18 to 35 with alopecia areata. Some clones in this sample may be carry-over from other donors' samples.

This clonotype came up many times. This chain connects TRBV27 to TRBJ1-2, with 7 positions matching TRBD1. Germline trimming cut 5 bases from V and 8 bases from J; bases unmatched to any gene: 8. CDR1 and CDR2 (germline): MNHEY, SMNVEV (reference sequence). The CDR3 has 13 amino acids. CDR3: CASSPGQERGYTF. CDR3 bases: TGTGCCAGCAGTCCTGGACAGGAGAGGGGCTACACCTTC.

This clonotype has a handful of counts. V is TRBV29-1 and J is TRBJ1-6; D possibly corresponds to TRBD1 (6 bases). V lost 5 bases and J 5 bases, leaving 10 bases between the germline ends. The CDR3 loop spans 13 amino acids. The germline V gene has CDR1 SQVTM and CDR2 ANQGSEA. The CDR3 spells CSVMDRDNSPLHF. The DNA for the CDR3 is TGCAGCGTTATGGACAGAGATAATTCACCCCTCCACTTT. Full variable domain (outside the CDR3, taken from reference TRBV29-1 and TRBJ1-6): SAVISQKPSRDICQRGTSLTIQCQVDSQVTMMFWYRQQPGQSLTLIATANQGSEATYESGFVIDKFPISRPNLTFSTLTVSNMSPEDSSIYLCSVMDRDNSPLHFGNGTRLTVT.

This clonotype was counted many times. The chain links TRBV7-9 to TRBJ1-1; D might be TRBD1 (5 bases). This CDR3 region has 15 residues. Germline V gives CDR1 SEHNR, CDR2 FQNEAQ (reference sequence). Trimming cost V 5 bases and J 5 bases, with 18 bases left between them. This chain's CDR3 is CASSPQDTLLTEAFF. DNA for the CDR3: TGTGCCAGCAGCCCTCAGGACACGTTGTTGACTGAAGCTTTCTTT.

The rearrangement joins TRBV24-1 to TRBJ1-5; 7 positions match TRBD1. CDR1 and CDR2 (germline): KGHDR, SFDVKD. The CDR3 covers 15 residues. Trimming removed 3 bases from V and 4 bases from J; junction bases left unmatched: 5. In DNA, the CDR3 is TGTGCCACCAGTGATCCAGGACAGGCGAATCAGCCCCAGCATTTT. It translates to CATSDPGQANQPQHF.

This clonotype was counted a few times. The chain has TRBV29-1 and TRBJ2-7; 7 bases align to TRBD1. Germline V gene sequence: CDR1 SQVTM, CDR2 ANQGSEA. V lost 0 bases to trimming and J lost 0 bases; unmatched junction nucleotides: 5. There are 15 residues in the CDR3. This chain's CDR3 is CSVEDPTGSSYEQYF. The CDR3 DNA is TGCAGCGTTGAAGATCCGACAGGGAGCTCCTACGAGCAGTACTTC.

Many counts were recorded for this clonotype. The rearrangement joins TRBV7-9 to TRBJ1-4; D is ambiguous. The CDR3 extends over 13 amino acids. The germline V gene encodes CDR1 SEHNR and CDR2 FQNEAQ (reference sequence). V lost 7 bases, J lost 8 bases, and 14 bases lay in between. The CDR3, as DNA: TGTGCCAGCACCTCCGGGGAGGAGGAAAAACTGTTTTTT. Its translation is CASTSGEEEKLFF. Drawing the rest from reference TRBV7-9 and TRBJ1-4, the complete variable domain is DTGVSQNPRHKITKRGQNVTFRCDPISEHNRLYWYRQTLGQGPEFLTYFQNEAQLEKSRLLSDRFSAERPKGSFSTLEIQRTEQGDSAMYLCASTSGEEEKLFFGSGTQLSVL.

This clonotype showed up just a few times. The chain has TRBV14 and TRBJ2-5; D perhaps matches TRBD2 (5 bases). Germline CDR1 reads SGHDN; CDR2 reads FVKESK. The CDR3 sequence is 13 residues long. Trimming removed 5 bases from V and 1 base from J, with 8 bases in between. CDR3 loop: CASSDGVQETQYF. The CDR3 region has the DNA TGTGCCAGCAGCGACGGGGTCCAAGAGACCCAGTACTTC.

V and J are TRBV5-1 and TRBJ1-1; D is ambiguous. Trimming pared 4 bases from V and 4 bases from J, leaving 20 bases between. Germline V gene data show CDR1 as SGHRS and CDR2 as YFSETQ. The CDR3 runs 16 residues. The CDR3 DNA sequence: TGCGCCAGCAGCCTGAGCGGGCCAGCCGGAGGCACTGAAGCTTTCTTT. Its protein is CASSLSGPAGGTEAFF.

This clonotype was recorded many times. The chain recombines TRBV27 with TRBJ1-6, with 9 bases matching TRBD1. This CDR3 region has 19 residues. V lost 6 bases and J lost 9; bases outside the gene matches: 21. Germline V CDR1 and CDR2: MNHEY, SMNVEV (reference sequence). CDR3 nucleotide sequence: TGTGCCAGCAGCTCCATGCCGGGACAGGGTACCGTTGGTGGTTCACCCCTCCACTTT. Protein sequence: CASSSMPGQGTVGGSPLHF.

The chain recombines TRBV6-5 with TRBJ2-1; 11 bases agree with TRBD2. V trimming: 0 bases; J trimming: 8 bases; junction bases outside the gene matches: 9. The CDR3 has 17 residues. The germline V gene encodes CDR1 MNHEY and CDR2 SVGAGI. The CDR3 sequence is CASSYSTSGTGVDEQFF. Written as DNA, the CDR3 is TGTGCCAGCAGTTACTCGACTAGCGGGACCGGCGTCGATGAGCAGTTCTTC.

This clonotype was seen a few times. V is TRBV7-2 and J is TRBJ1-4; no clear D. V was pared by 2 bases and J by 8 bases, with 9 bases between. The CDR3 spans 13 residues. Germline lookup yields CDR1 SGHTA and CDR2 FQGNSA. CDR3: CASSLNSREKLFF. CDR3 nucleotides: TGTGCCAGCAGCTTAAACAGTCGGGAAAAACTGTTTTTT.

The chain couples TRBV24-1 to TRBJ2-5; weak D call: TRBD1 (6 bases). The germline V gene encodes CDR1 KGHDR and CDR2 SFDVKD. The CDR3 spans 14 residues. Trimming took 4 bases from V and 1 from J, leaving 9 bases between them. The CDR3 loop reads CATSESDSQETQYF. As DNA, the CDR3 is TGTGCCACCAGTGAATCGGACAGCCAAGAGACCCAGTACTTC.

This chain joins TRBV24-1 and TRBJ2-1; 7 bases are a match to TRBD1. Per germline, CDR1 KGHDR and CDR2 SFDVKD. The CDR3 has 16 amino acids. J gave up 7 bases and V 5 bases, and 13 bases lay outside the gene matches. CDR3 loop: CATSAGVISRGNEQFF. For the CDR3, the DNA is TGTGCCACCAGTGCTGGGGTCATCTCCAGGGGGAATGAGCAGTTCTTC.

This clonotype has just a few counts. The chain joins TRBV29-1 to TRBJ2-6, with 7 bases matching TRBD1. CDR1 is SQVTM and CDR2 is ANQGSEA in the germline V gene. The CDR3 has 16 amino acids. The trim removed 5 bases at V and 4 bases at J, leaving 11 bases unmatched. The CDR3, as DNA: TGCAGCGTTCTAGGACAGGCCACCCCCGGGGCCAACGTCCTGACTTTC. Amino acids: CSVLGQATPGANVLTF.

This clonotype was detected many times. V usage is TRBV7-9 and J usage is TRBJ1-3, with 7 nucleotides matching TRBD1. CDR3 length: 16 amino acids. Looked up from germline, CDR1 is SEHNR and CDR2 is FQNEAQ (reference sequence). With V trimmed by 1 base and J by 2 bases, 5 bases remained unmatched. The CDR3 is CASSLDVTGAGNTIYF. The CDR3 DNA sequence: TGTGCCAGCAGCTTAGACGTTACAGGGGCTGGAAACACCATATATTTT.

Notes on this clonotype: The junction differs from germline at one of its ends, possibly a read error. This CDR3 is CASGLRLGRDTGTQYF. The CDR3 nucleotides read TGTGCTAGTGGTTTGAGACTAGGGAGGGACACAGGTACGCAGTATTTT. V gene TRBV12-5 combines with J gene TRBJ2-3; weak D call: TRBD2 (7 bases). The CDR3 is 16 residues long. Germline CDR1 is LGHNT and CDR2 is FRNRAP.

This chain connects TRBV2 to TRBJ1-5; a weak D match, TRBD1 (5 bases). CDR3 size: 14 residues. Germline values: CDR1 SNHLY, CDR2 FYNNEI. V lost 4 bases and J lost 2, with 9 bases in between. This CDR3 is CASSVRGGNQPQHF. DNA of the CDR3: TGTGCCAGCAGTGTGAGGGGAGGCAATCAGCCCCAGCATTTT.

There are many counts of this clonotype. Here the CDR3 DNA reads TGTGCCAGCAGCCAATTATTAAGCTCTGGAAACACCATATATTTT. It specifies CASSQLLSSGNTIYF. The rearrangement uses TRBV4-2 and TRBJ1-3; D is unclear. V lost 2 bases to trimming and J lost 0 bases, with 8 bases between them. From germline, CDR1 is LGHNA and CDR2 YNFKEQ. This CDR3 has 15 residues.

The sample holds a few counts of this clonotype. The chain joins TRBV2 to TRBJ2-3, with 8 bases that match TRBD1. The CDR3 loop spans 14 amino acids. V was clipped by 6 bases and J by 2 bases; unmatched bases: 4. Germline CDR1 reads SNHLY; CDR2 reads FYNNEI. The CDR3 DNA is TGTGCCAGCAGGGACAGGGCAAACACAGATACGCAGTATTTT. Translated, it gives CASRDRANTDTQYF. The whole variable domain, filled in from reference TRBV2 and TRBJ2-3, reads EPEVTQTPSHQVTQMGQEVILRCVPISNHLYFYWYRQILGQKVEFLVSFYNNEISEKSEIFDDQFSVERPDGSNFTLKIRSTKLEDSAMYFCASRDRANTDTQYFGPGTRLTVL.

V is TRBV5-1 and J is TRBJ2-3; a weak D match, TRBD2 (6 bases). V gave up 1 base and J gave up 3 bases, with 18 bases separating them. The CDR3 is 17 residues long. The germline CDR1 and CDR2 sequences are SGHRS and YFSETQ. The CDR3 region has the DNA TGCGCCAGCAGCTTGCTCCCCGGCGGTGGGGGGACAGATACGCAGTATTTT. It codes for CASSLLPGGGGTDTQYF.

In its sample, this clonotype was seen many times. The chain is built from TRBV20-1 and TRBJ1-4; tentatively, D is TRBD1 (5 bases). CDR3 length: 15 residues. In germline, CDR1 is DFQATT, CDR2 SNEGSKA (reference sequence). V was clipped by 4 bases and J by 8 bases, with 20 bases between them. The CDR3 DNA is TGCAGTGCTACCCCACGACTGGGGGTTAGGGAAAAACTGTTTTTT. This sequence encodes CSATPRLGVREKLFF.

The sample holds many counts of this clonotype. This chain uses TRBV12-3 or TRBV12-4 with TRBJ1-3, with D maybe TRBD1 (6 bases). The ends were cut back, 5 bases at V and 0 bases at J, with 11 bases in the middle. CDR3 length equals 15 residues. CDR3 sequence reads: CASSPGVRSGNTIYF. CDR3 DNA: TGTGCCAGCAGTCCAGGGGTCCGCTCTGGAAACACCATATATTTT.

This clonotype was seen ten or more times. The chain joins TRBV12-3 or TRBV12-4 to TRBJ2-3; D unresolved. This CDR3 comprises 14 residues. The germline V and J ends were trimmed by 3 bases and 5 bases, with 12 bases remaining between them. The CDR3 coding sequence is TGTGCCAGCAGTTTCGGCGGATCGGGAGATACGCAGTATTTT. Protein sequence: CASSFGGSGDTQYF.

On this clonotype itself: A much bigger clone sits one base away, suggesting this may be a read error. This sequence joins TRBV12-5 and TRBJ1-5, with no clear D. Germline CDR1 LGHNT, CDR2 FRNRAP. The CDR3 covers 16 residues. Here the CDR3 reads CASSLLSALSNQPQHF. The CDR3 DNA reads as TGTGCTAGTAGTTTGCTGAGTGCCCTTAGCAATCAGCCCCAGCATTTT.

This clonotype was observed many times. J is TRBJ1-1 and V is TRBV6-5, with TRBD1 matching over 8 bases. Germline CDR1 and CDR2: MNHEY and SVGAGI. This CDR3 comprises 16 residues. V gave up 5 bases and J gave up 3 bases; unmatched junction bases: 11. The CDR3 protein is CASSPGQGNVDTEAFF. The DNA for the CDR3 is TGTGCCAGCAGTCCTGGACAGGGAAATGTGGACACTGAAGCTTTCTTT.

There are many counts of this clonotype. The chain links TRBV7-9 to TRBJ1-4; D perhaps matches TRBD1 (5 bases). With 1 base removed from V and 4 bases from J, the gap between germline ends came to 10 bases. The germline V gene has CDR1 SEHNR and CDR2 FQNEAQ (reference sequence). The CDR3 sequence is 15 residues long. The CDR3 bases are TGTGCCAGCAGCTTAGTTGCAGGGCTTAATGAAAAACTGTTTTTT. Translated: CASSLVAGLNEKLFF. The full variable domain, completed using reference TRBV7-9 and TRBJ1-4, is DTGVSQNPRHKITKRGQNVTFRCDPISEHNRLYWYRQTLGQGPEFLTYFQNEAQLEKSRLLSDRFSAERPKGSFSTLEIQRTEQGDSAMYLCASSLVAGLNEKLFFGSGTQLSVL.

This clonotype has a handful of counts. The chain is built from TRBV12-3 or TRBV12-4 and TRBJ1-1; TRBD1 is a possible D gene (6 bases). Trimming left V 6 bases short and J 6 bases short, with 8 bases between. CDR3 size: 11 residues. The CDR3 DNA follows: TGTGCCAGCAGATACAGGGCTGAAGCTTTCTTT. Its translation: CASRYRAEAFF.

The chain uses TRBV5-1 and TRBJ2-7; no clear D. The germline V and J ends were trimmed by 0 bases and 2 bases, with 9 bases remaining between them. Germline values: CDR1 SGHRS, CDR2 YFSETQ. CDR3 length equals 14 residues. The DNA for the CDR3 is TGCGCCAGCAGCTTGGCGACAAGTCCCTACGAGCAGTACTTC. Protein product: CASSLATSPYEQYF.

This clonotype has a count of ten or more. V and J are TRBV20-1 and TRBJ1-1, with D tentatively TRBD1 (5 bases). The CDR3 is made up of 12 amino acids. Germline V gene data show CDR1 as DFQATT and CDR2 as SNEGSKA (reference sequence). The germline V and J ends were trimmed by 7 bases and 4 bases, with 13 bases remaining between them. CDR3 amino acids: CSGRKGPTEAFF. The CDR3 DNA sequence: TGCAGTGGACGGAAGGGACCCACTGAAGCTTTCTTT.

This clonotype was recorded many times. The chain uses TRBV2 and TRBJ1-2; 7 nucleotides match TRBD1. Germline values: CDR1 SNHLY, CDR2 FYNNEI. Trimming at V came to 9 bases and at J to 4 bases, leaving 11 bases not matched to a gene. The CDR3 spans 14 residues. CDR3: CARGDSSFAYGYTF. CDR3 nucleotide sequence: TGTGCCAGGGGGGACAGCAGCTTTGCCTATGGCTACACCTTC.